This T cell receptor beta chain originates from a study of cytotoxic CD8 clonotypes in ibrutinib-treated CLL. The germline V gene encodes CDR1 SNHLY and CDR2 FYNNEI. After removal of 4 bases from V and 5 bases from J, the junction contained 5 bases not matched to a gene. CDR3 size: 14 residues. The table came from immunoSEQ multiplex PCR; TCRdb's copy has only in-frame clones and leaves some out. Of about 160,000 clones listed, 70% to 85% are singletons. The genes are TRBV2 and TRBJ1-5, with TRBD1 matching over 7 bases. The sequences come from PBMCs, collected after 24 months of ibrutinib treatment. This sequence originates from a human donor with chronic lymphocytic leukemia. CDR3 nucleotides: TGTGCCAGCAGTGTGAGAGGGGGCCATCAGCCCCAGCATTTT. Translation: CASSVRGGHQPQHF.